This TCR beta chain was sequenced during a study of vaccination effects on CD4 cells after COVID-19. Overall study context: Participants completed two doses of the BNT162b2 or mRNA-1273 vaccine.

The method was immunoSEQ multiplex PCR; TCRdb's version includes in-frame clones alone and lacks a portion of them. The sample holds 20,000 to 25,000 clones, 74% seen once. The V gene's germline CDR1 is SQVTM and CDR2 ANQGSEA. The CDR3 spans 12 residues. V was clipped by 5 bases and J by 8 bases, with 12 bases between them. After expansion with viral peptide pools in the ViraFEST assay, antigen-specific CD4+ T cells were sequenced. With around ten days of culture completed, CD4+ T cells were isolated. The individual was infected with SARS-CoV-2 between March and December 2020, as confirmed by PCR. On day 3 and again on day 7, half the medium was replaced with IL-2 medium. Notes on this clone: The antigen is undetermined.

The clonotype comes from a human donor who had a prior SARS-CoV-2 infection. The sample here was CD4+ T cells from PBMCs cultured with a peptide pool, taken before COVID-19 vaccination. V is TRBV29-1 and J is TRBJ1-4; D gene unclear. This CDR3 reads CSVKTGEEKLFF. CDR3 sequence (DNA): TGCAGCGTTAAAACCGGGGAGGAAAAACTGTTTTTT.